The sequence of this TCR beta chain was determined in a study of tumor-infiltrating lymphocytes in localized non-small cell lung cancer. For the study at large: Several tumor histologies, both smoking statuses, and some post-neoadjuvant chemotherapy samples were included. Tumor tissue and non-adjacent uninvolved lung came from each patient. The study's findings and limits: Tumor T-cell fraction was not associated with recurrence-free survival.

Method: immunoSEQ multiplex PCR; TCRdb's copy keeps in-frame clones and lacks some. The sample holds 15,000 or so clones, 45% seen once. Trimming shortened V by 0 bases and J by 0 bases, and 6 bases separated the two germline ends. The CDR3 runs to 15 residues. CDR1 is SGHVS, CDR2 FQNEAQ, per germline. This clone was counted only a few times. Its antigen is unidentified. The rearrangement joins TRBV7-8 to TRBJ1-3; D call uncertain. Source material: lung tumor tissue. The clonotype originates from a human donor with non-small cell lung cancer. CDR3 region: CASSLATISGNTIYF. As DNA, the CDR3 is TGTGCCAGCAGCTTAGCGACAATCTCTGGAAACACCATATATTTT.